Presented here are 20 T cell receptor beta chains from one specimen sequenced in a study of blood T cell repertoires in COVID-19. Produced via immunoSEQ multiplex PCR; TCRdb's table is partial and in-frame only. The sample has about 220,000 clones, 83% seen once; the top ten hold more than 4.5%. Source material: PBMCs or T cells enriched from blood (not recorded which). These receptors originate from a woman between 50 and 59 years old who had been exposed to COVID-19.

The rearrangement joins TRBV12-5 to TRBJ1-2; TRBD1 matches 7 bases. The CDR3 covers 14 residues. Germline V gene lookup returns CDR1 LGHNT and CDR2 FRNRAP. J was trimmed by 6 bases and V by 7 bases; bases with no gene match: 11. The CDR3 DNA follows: TGTGCTAGTGCCAACTCTTTAGGGGGCCATGGCTACACCTTC. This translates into CASANSLGGHGYTF.

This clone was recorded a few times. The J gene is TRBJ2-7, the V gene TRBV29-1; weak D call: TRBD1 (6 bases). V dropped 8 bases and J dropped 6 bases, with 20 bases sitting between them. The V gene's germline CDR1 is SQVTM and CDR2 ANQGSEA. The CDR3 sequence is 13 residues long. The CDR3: CSFGLVVGGEQYF. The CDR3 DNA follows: TGCAGCTTTGGTCTTGTGGTAGGGGGCGAGCAGTACTTC.

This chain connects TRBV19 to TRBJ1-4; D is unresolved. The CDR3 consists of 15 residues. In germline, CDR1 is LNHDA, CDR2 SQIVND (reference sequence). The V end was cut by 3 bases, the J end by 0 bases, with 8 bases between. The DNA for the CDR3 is TGTGCCAGTAGTATCTCGGTTGCAACTAATGAAAAACTGTTTTTT. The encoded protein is CASSISVATNEKLFF.

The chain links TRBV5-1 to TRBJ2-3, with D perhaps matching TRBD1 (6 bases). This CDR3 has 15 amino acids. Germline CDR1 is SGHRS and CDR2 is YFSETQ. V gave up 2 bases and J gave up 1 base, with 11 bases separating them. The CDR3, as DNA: TGCGCCAGCAGCTTACAGGGCGATGGCACAGATACGCAGTATTTT. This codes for CASSLQGDGTDTQYF.

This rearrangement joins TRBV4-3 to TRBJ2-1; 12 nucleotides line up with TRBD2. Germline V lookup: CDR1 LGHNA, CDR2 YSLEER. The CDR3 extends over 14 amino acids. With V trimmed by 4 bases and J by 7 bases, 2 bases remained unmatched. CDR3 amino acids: CASSPGLAGNEQFF. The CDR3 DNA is TGCGCCAGCAGCCCAGGACTAGCGGGGAATGAGCAGTTCTTC.

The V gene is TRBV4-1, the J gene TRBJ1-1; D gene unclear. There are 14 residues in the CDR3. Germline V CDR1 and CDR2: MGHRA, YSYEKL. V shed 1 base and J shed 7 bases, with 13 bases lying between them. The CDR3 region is CASSQGLARIEAFF. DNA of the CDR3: TGCGCCAGCAGCCAAGGTCTGGCTAGGATTGAAGCTTTCTTT.

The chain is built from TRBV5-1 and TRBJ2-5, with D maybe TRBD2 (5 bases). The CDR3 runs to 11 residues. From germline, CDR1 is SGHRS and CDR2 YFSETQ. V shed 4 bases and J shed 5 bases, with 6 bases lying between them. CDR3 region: CASSREETQYF. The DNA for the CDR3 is TGCGCCAGCAGCAGGGAGGAGACCCAGTACTTC.

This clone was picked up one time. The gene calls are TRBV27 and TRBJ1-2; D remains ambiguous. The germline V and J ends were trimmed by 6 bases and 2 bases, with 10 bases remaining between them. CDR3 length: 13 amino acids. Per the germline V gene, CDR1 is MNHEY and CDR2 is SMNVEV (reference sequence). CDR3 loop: CASSLGANYGYTF. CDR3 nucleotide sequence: TGTGCCAGCAGCCTGGGCGCAAACTATGGCTACACCTTC.

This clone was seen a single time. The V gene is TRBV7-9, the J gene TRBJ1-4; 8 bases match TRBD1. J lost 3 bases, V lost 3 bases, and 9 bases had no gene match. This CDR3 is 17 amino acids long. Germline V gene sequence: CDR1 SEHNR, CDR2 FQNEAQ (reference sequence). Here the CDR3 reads CASSFSRGQVSNEKLFF. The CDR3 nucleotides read TGTGCCAGCAGCTTCTCCAGGGGGCAAGTTTCTAATGAAAAACTGTTTTTT.

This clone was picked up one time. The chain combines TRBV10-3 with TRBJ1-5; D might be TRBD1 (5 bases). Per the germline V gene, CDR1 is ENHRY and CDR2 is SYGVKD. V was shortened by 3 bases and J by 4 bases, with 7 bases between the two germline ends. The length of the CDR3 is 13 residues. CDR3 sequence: CAISDRVNQPQHF. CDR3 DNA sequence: TGTGCCATCAGTGACAGGGTAAATCAGCCCCAGCATTTT.

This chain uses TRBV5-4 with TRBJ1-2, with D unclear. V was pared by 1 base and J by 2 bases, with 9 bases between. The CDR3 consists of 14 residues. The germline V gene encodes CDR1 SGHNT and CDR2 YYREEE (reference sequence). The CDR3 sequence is CASSLSAGNYGYTF. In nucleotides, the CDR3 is TGTGCCAGCAGCTTGTCGGCGGGCAACTATGGCTACACCTTC.

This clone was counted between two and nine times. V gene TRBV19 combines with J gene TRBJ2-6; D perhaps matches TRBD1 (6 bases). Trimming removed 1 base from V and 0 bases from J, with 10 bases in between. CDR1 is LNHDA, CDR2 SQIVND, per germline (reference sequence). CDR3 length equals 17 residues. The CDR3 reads CASSIAYRDSGANVLTF. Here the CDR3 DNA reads TGTGCCAGTAGTATAGCCTACAGGGACTCTGGGGCCAACGTCCTGACTTTC.

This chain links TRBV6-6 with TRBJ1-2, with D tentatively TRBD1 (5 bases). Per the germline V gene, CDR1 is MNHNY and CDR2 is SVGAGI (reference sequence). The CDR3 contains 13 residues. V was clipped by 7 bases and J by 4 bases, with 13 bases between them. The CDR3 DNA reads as TGTGCCAGCACCGCTGACAGTCGCTATGGCTACACCTTC. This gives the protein CASTADSRYGYTF.

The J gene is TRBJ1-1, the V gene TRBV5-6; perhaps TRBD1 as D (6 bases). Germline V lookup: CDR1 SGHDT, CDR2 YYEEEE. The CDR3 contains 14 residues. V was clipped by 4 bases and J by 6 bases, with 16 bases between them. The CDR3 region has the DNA TGTGCCAGCAGCCTACAGGGCGGTCACGCTGAAGCTTTCTTT. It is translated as CASSLQGGHAEAFF.

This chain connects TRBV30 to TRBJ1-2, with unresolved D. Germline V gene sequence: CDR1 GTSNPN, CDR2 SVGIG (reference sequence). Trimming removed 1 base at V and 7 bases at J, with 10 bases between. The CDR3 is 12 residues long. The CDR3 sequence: CAWSDSMVGYTF. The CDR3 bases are TGTGCCTGGAGTGACTCTATGGTTGGCTACACCTTC.

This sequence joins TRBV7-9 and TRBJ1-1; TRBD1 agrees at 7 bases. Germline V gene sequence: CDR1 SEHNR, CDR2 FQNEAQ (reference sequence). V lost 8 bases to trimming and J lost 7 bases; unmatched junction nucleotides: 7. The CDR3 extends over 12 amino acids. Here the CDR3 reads CASSDRISEAFF. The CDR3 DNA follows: TGTGCCAGCTCGGACAGGATCAGTGAAGCTTTCTTT. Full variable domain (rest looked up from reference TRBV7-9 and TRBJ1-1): DTGVSQNPRHKITKRGQNVTFRCDPISEHNRLYWYRQTLGQGPEFLTYFQNEAQLEKSRLLSDRFSAERPKGSFSTLEIQRTEQGDSAMYLCASSDRISEAFFGQGTRLTVV.

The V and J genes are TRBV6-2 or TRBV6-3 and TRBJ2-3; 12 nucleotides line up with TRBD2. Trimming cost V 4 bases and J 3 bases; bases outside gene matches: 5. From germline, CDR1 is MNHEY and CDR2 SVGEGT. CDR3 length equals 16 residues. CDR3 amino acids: CASSFPGLAGTDTQYF. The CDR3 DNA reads TGTGCCAGCAGTTTCCCGGGACTAGCGGGTACAGATACGCAGTATTTT.

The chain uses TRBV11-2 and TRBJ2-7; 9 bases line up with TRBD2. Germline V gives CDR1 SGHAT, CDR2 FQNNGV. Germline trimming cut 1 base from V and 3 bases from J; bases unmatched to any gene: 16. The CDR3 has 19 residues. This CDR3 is CASSLAPSGGTSDFYEQYF. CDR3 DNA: TGTGCCAGCAGCTTAGCCCCAAGCGGGGGGACATCTGACTTCTACGAGCAGTACTTC.

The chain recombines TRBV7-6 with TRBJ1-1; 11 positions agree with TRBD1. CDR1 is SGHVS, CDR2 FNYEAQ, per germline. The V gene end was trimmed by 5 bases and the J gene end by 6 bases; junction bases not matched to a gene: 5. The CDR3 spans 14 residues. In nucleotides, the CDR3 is TGTGCCAGCAGCCTGGACAGGGGGCTGGCTGAAGCTTTCTTT. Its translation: CASSLDRGLAEAFF. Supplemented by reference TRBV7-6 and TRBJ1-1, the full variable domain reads GAGVSQSPRYKVTKRGQDVALRCDPISGHVSLYWYRQALGQGPEFLTYFNYEAQQDKSGLPNDRFSAERPEGSISTLTIQRTEQRDSAMYRCASSLDRGLAEAFFGQGTRLTVV.

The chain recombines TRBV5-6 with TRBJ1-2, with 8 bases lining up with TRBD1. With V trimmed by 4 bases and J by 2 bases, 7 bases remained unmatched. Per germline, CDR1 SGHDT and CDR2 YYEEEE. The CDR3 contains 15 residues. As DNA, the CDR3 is TGTGCCAGCAGCCCCCAGGACAGGGACAACTATGGCTACACCTTC. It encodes CASSPQDRDNYGYTF.